The entry that follows covers one T cell receptor (beta chain) sequence. These data originate in a study of T cell responses to AZD1222 COVID-19 vaccine. Libraries were prepared by immunoSEQ multiplex PCR; TCRdb keeps only in-frame clonotypes and omits some of them. Here the sample spans around 120,000 clones, approximately 90% being singletons. CDR1 and CDR2 from the germline V gene are LNHNV and YYDKDF (reference sequence). V lost 8 bases to trimming and J lost 2 bases, with 10 bases between them. CDR3 size: 13 residues. The J gene is TRBJ2-1, the V gene TRBV15; D gene ambiguous. This receptor was taken from an adult in good health. The sample here was peripheral blood, taken on day 0 of AZD1222 vaccination. The CDR3 loop is CATGVETYNEQFF. CDR3 sequence (DNA): TGTGCCACCGGAGTAGAGACCTACAATGAGCAGTTCTTC.